Below, one T cell receptor (beta chain) is given with its context. In the study's own analysis: Reference gene primer amplification yielded estimated nucleated cell counts. Repertoires were generated with immunoSEQ multiplex PCR, while TCRdb's copy carries only in-frame clones and drops some. V, J and clone size are taken as reported in that table, and D and trimming were inferred from the DNA itself. Here the sample spans tens of thousands of clones, 70% to 85% being singletons. The data derive from a study of blood T cell repertoires in COVID-19. Across the whole study: Sources were T cells, B-cell-depleted T cells, or PBMCs; the material itself was cDNA or gDNA.

Germline V gene lookup returns CDR1 SNHLY and CDR2 FYNNEI. Trimming removed 4 bases from V and 4 bases from J, with 8 bases in between. The CDR3 has 13 residues. The clonotype comes from a woman aged 55-75 years with acute or convalescent COVID-19. The chain employs TRBV2 and TRBJ1-5, with D tentatively TRBD1 (5 bases). The sequencing sample was made of peripheral blood. The CDR3 reads CASSGQKNQPQHF. CDR3 DNA: TGTGCCAGCAGTGGACAGAAGAATCAGCCCCAGCATTTT.